Below are 31 T cell receptor beta chains sequenced from a single sample in a study of blood T cell repertoires in COVID-19. The assay was immunoSEQ multiplex PCR, and TCRdb's table has in-frame clones only and misses some. The sample carries approximately 280,000 clones, about nine tenths recorded once. The sequencing sample was made of peripheral blood. The receptors stem from a woman aged 55-70 years with acute or convalescent COVID-19.

A single count supports this clone. The rearrangement uses TRBV19 and TRBJ2-2; 14 bases are shared with TRBD2. The V gene's germline CDR1 is LNHDA and CDR2 SQIVND (reference sequence). The CDR3 is 15 residues long. The trim removed 5 bases at V and 6 bases at J, leaving 2 bases unmatched. CDR3: CASSLTSGRAGELFF. DNA for the CDR3: TGTGCCAGTAGTCTGACTAGCGGGAGGGCCGGGGAGCTGTTTTTT.

About this clone: Other DNA variants within this sample encode the same CDR3. The DNA of the CDR3 is TGTGCCAGCAGTTTCGGGACAGGAGGAACTGAAGCTTTCTTT. As protein: CASSFGTGGTEAFF. This rearrangement joins TRBV27 to TRBJ1-1; 8 positions agree with TRBD1. V lost 3 bases and J lost 5; bases outside the gene matches: 5. The germline V gene encodes CDR1 MNHEY and CDR2 SMNVEV (reference sequence). The CDR3 sequence is 14 residues long.

The chain links TRBV4-3 to TRBJ1-2; 7 positions match TRBD1. Germline trimming cut 0 bases from V and 8 bases from J; bases unmatched to any gene: 9. The germline V gene encodes CDR1 LGHNA and CDR2 YSLEER. The CDR3 contains 15 residues. The CDR3, as DNA: TGCGCCAGCAGCCAAGATGGGACAGTGGAGTCCGGCTACACCTTC. This encodes CASSQDGTVESGYTF.

This sequence joins TRBV5-1 and TRBJ2-7, with a possible D match to TRBD1 (6 bases). This CDR3 comprises 16 residues. Trimming took off 3 bases at V and 2 bases at J, with 18 bases between the two ends. Germline CDR1 reads SGHRS; CDR2 reads YFSETQ. Here the CDR3 reads CASSSPGSTGTYEQYF. CDR3 sequence (DNA): TGCGCCAGCAGCTCGCCGGGTAGCACAGGGACCTACGAGCAGTACTTC.

A remark on this clone: Distinct nucleotide sequences in the sample also encode this CDR3. The genes are TRBV7-8 and TRBJ1-2; 9 nucleotides align to TRBD1. This CDR3 is 14 amino acids long. Germline V CDR1 and CDR2: SGHVS, FQNEAQ. Trimming removed 1 base from V and 4 bases from J; junction bases left unmatched: 1. Here the CDR3 DNA reads TGTGCCAGCAGCTTAGGGACAGGGGCCTATGGCTACACCTTC. Its protein is CASSLGTGAYGYTF.

This chain uses TRBV28 with TRBJ2-3; 7 bases agree with TRBD1. J lost 1 base, V lost 6 bases, and 7 bases had no gene match. The CDR3 spans 15 residues. Germline V gene sequence: CDR1 MDHEN, CDR2 SYDVKM. CDR3 nucleotide sequence: TGTGCCAGCAGCCAAGAGACAGGGCGCACAGATACGCAGTATTTT. It translates to CASSQETGRTDTQYF.

V and J are TRBV4-3 and TRBJ2-1; tentatively, D is TRBD2 (7 bases). Germline-derived CDR1 and CDR2 are LGHNA and YSLEER. There are 16 residues in the CDR3. The V end was cut by 0 bases, the J end by 5 bases, with 14 bases between. This CDR3 is CASSQEGGGLDNEQFF. Written as DNA, the CDR3 is TGCGCCAGCAGCCAAGAAGGGGGGGGGCTGGACAATGAGCAGTTCTTC.

The rearrangement uses TRBV6-5 and TRBJ1-1, with TRBD1 matching over 8 bases. CDR3 size: 13 residues. Trimming cost V 8 bases and J 0 bases; bases outside gene matches: 2. Germline CDR1 and CDR2: MNHEY and SVGAGI. For the CDR3, the DNA is TGTGCCAGCCGGACAGGGTTGAACACTGAAGCTTTCTTT. Translation gives CASRTGLNTEAFF.

The chain uses TRBV6-2 or TRBV6-3 and TRBJ2-2, with 7 bases that match TRBD1. Trimming cost V 6 bases and J 0 bases; bases outside gene matches: 7. Looked up from germline, CDR1 is MNHEY and CDR2 is SVGEGT. The CDR3 is made up of 16 amino acids. In DNA, the CDR3 is TGTGCCAGCAGCCCTCCGGGACAGACGAACACCGGGGAGCTGTTTTTT. Its protein is CASSPPGQTNTGELFF.

The chain links TRBV27 to TRBJ2-3; TRBD2 aligns across 7 bases. After removal of 3 bases from V and 4 bases from J, the junction contained 1 base not matched to a gene. Germline CDR1 MNHEY, CDR2 SMNVEV (reference sequence). The CDR3 length is 13 residues. CDR3 DNA sequence: TGTGCCAGCAGTTTGGCGGGAGCAGATACGCAGTATTTT. Encoded protein: CASSLAGADTQYF.

The chain joins TRBV27 to TRBJ1-4; D unclear. CDR3 size: 15 residues. V lost 6 bases and J lost 10, with 21 bases in between. CDR1 MNHEY and CDR2 SMNVEV come from the germline V gene (reference sequence). CDR3 DNA: TGTGCCAGCAGACTATCGACCTCCCTGGGTGGAAAACTGTTTTTT. This sequence encodes CASRLSTSLGGKLFF. The entire variable domain, with the rest obtained from reference TRBV27 and TRBJ1-4, is as follows: EAQVTQNPRYLITVTGKKLTVTCSQNMNHEYMSWYRQDPGLGLRQIYYSMNVEVTDKGDVPEGYKVSRKEKRNFPLILESPSPNQTSLYFCASRLSTSLGGKLFFGSGTQLSVL.

V gene TRBV15 combines with J gene TRBJ1-5; 8 nucleotides match TRBD1. Looked up from germline, CDR1 is LNHNV and CDR2 is YYDKDF (reference sequence). The V segment lost 3 bases and the J segment 6 bases; nucleotides outside the gene matches: 16. The CDR3 is 18 amino acids. This CDR3 is CATSSTETGVIVGQPQHF. The CDR3 DNA is TGTGCCACCAGCAGTACCGAGACAGGGGTGATCGTGGGTCAGCCCCAGCATTTT.

V is TRBV7-2 and J is TRBJ2-7, with a weak D call TRBD1 (6 bases). The V gene lost 2 bases and the J gene lost 0 bases, with 11 bases spanning the gap. This CDR3 has 15 residues. Germline V gene lookup returns CDR1 SGHTA and CDR2 FQGNSA. In nucleotides, the CDR3 is TGTGCCAGCAGCTTAAGACAGGAGAGCTCCTACGAGCAGTACTTC. This encodes CASSLRQESSYEQYF.

This clone was picked up a small number of times. The chain couples TRBV12-3 or TRBV12-4 to TRBJ1-1; 9 nucleotides match TRBD1. Unmatched junction bases numbered 5, after V lost 10 bases and J lost 2 bases. The CDR3 consists of 13 residues. The CDR3 DNA reads as TGTGCCATCGCGGACAGGGGAAACACTGAAGCTTTCTTT. Translating it yields CAIADRGNTEAFF.

The V call is TRBV2, the J call TRBJ1-1; 12 nucleotides align to TRBD1. This CDR3 is 16 amino acids long. Germline assignment: CDR1 SNHLY and CDR2 FYNNEI. The V gene end was trimmed by 6 bases and the J gene end by 0 bases; junction bases not matched to a gene: 5. CDR3 sequence: CASRGTGGRLNTEAFF. The CDR3 nucleotides read TGTGCCAGCAGGGGGACAGGGGGCCGATTGAACACTGAAGCTTTCTTT. Combining the CDR3 with reference TRBV2 and TRBJ1-1 gives the whole variable domain EPEVTQTPSHQVTQMGQEVILRCVPISNHLYFYWYRQILGQKVEFLVSFYNNEISEKSEIFDDQFSVERPDGSNFTLKIRSTKLEDSAMYFCASRGTGGRLNTEAFFGQGTRLTVV.

The rearrangement uses TRBV6-2 or TRBV6-3 and TRBJ2-1; D unclear. The CDR3 has 13 residues. Germline V gene sequence: CDR1 MNHEY, CDR2 SVGEGT. V dropped 4 bases and J dropped 4 bases, with 8 bases sitting between them. The CDR3 sequence is CASSLMEYNEQFF. The CDR3 DNA reads as TGTGCCAGCAGTTTAATGGAGTACAATGAGCAGTTCTTC.

The chain couples TRBV24-1 to TRBJ1-5; 8 nucleotides line up with TRBD1. V shed 3 bases, J shed 5 bases, and the junction held 5 bases outside the gene matches. The CDR3 covers 15 residues. CDR1 is KGHDR and CDR2 is SFDVKD in the germline V gene. The chain's CDR3 is CATSDPRGLHQPQHF. CDR3 DNA: TGTGCCACCAGTGATCCCAGGGGGCTGCATCAGCCCCAGCATTTT.

In its sample, this clone was seen a few times. At the DNA level, this CDR3 is encoded by other sequences in the same sample as well. The V and J genes are TRBV19 and TRBJ2-5, with TRBD2 as a possible D gene (5 bases). Deletions cut 0 bases from V and 4 bases from J, with 6 bases between. Germline V gene data show CDR1 as LNHDA and CDR2 as SQIVND (reference sequence). The CDR3 runs 13 residues. The CDR3 spells CASSIDGLETQYF. CDR3 DNA: TGTGCCAGTAGTATAGATGGACTAGAGACCCAGTACTTC.

This clone was seen just once. V usage is TRBV27 and J usage is TRBJ1-2, with 10 positions matching TRBD1. Per the germline V gene, CDR1 is MNHEY and CDR2 is SMNVEV (reference sequence). This CDR3 comprises 15 residues. J gave up 4 bases and V 4 bases, and 6 bases lay outside the gene matches. The CDR3 bases are TGTGCCAGCAGTTCGACCGGGACAGGGGTCTATGGCTACACCTTC. Residues: CASSSTGTGVYGYTF.

Here the CDR3 reads CSVRLAGVYNEQFF. The DNA for the CDR3 is TGCAGCGTACGCCTAGCGGGAGTCTACAATGAGCAGTTCTTC. This sequence joins TRBV29-1 and TRBJ2-1; 10 bases fit TRBD2. The germline gives CDR1 SQVTM, CDR2 ANQGSEA. The CDR3 spans 14 residues. V dropped 6 bases and J dropped 3; count of bases not matched to a gene: 5.

The chain links TRBV19 to TRBJ1-4; D unclear. Germline values: CDR1 LNHDA, CDR2 SQIVND (reference sequence). V was trimmed by 6 bases and J by 7 bases, leaving 15 bases between them. This CDR3 spans 14 amino acids. The CDR3 region is CASRSVSGGEKLFF. CDR3 coding DNA: TGTGCCAGTAGAAGCGTCAGCGGAGGTGAAAAACTGTTTTTT.

Comment on this clone: Other nucleotide sequences from this sample produce the same CDR3. This sequence joins TRBV28 and TRBJ1-2, with 8 nucleotides matching TRBD1. V dropped 2 bases and J dropped 4; count of bases not matched to a gene: 0. The germline V gene encodes CDR1 MDHEN and CDR2 SYDVKM. The CDR3 has 13 amino acids. The CDR3 DNA reads as TGTGCCAGCAGTTTACAGGGGGCCTATGGCTACACCTTC. This gives the protein CASSLQGAYGYTF.

The V and J genes are TRBV5-1 and TRBJ2-2, with TRBD2 identical over 8 bases. CDR1 SGHRS and CDR2 YFSETQ come from the germline V gene. V lost 3 bases, J lost 5 bases, and 3 bases stayed unmatched. This CDR3 spans 14 amino acids. The CDR3 loop is CASSSTSVTGELFF. The CDR3 nucleotides are TGCGCCAGCAGCTCGACTAGCGTAACCGGGGAGCTGTTTTTT.

The chain recombines TRBV15 with TRBJ1-6; D is undetermined. This CDR3 region has 14 residues. The V gene lost 0 bases and the J gene lost 7 bases, with 7 bases spanning the gap. In germline, CDR1 is LNHNV, CDR2 YYDKDF (reference sequence). The CDR3 bases are TGTGCCACCAGCAGAGATTTACAGAATTCACCCCTCCACTTT. Translating gives CATSRDLQNSPLHF.

The table lists this clone with a count of one. The gene calls are TRBV5-1 and TRBJ1-3, with D unclear. CDR3 size: 13 residues. V lost 0 bases to trimming and J lost 8 bases, with 9 bases between them. Germline CDR1 SGHRS, CDR2 YFSETQ. CDR3 coding DNA: TGCGCCAGCAGCTTGGAACCCGGGTACACCATATATTTT. It specifies CASSLEPGYTIYF.

The chain employs TRBV27 and TRBJ1-6, with D possibly matching TRBD1 (5 bases). The CDR3 contains 13 residues. Germline V gene lookup returns CDR1 MNHEY and CDR2 SMNVEV (reference sequence). V gave up 9 bases and J gave up 7 bases, with 13 bases separating them. The CDR3, as DNA: TGTGCCAGTACGGGACGGGGGAATTCACCCCTCCACTTT. Its protein is CASTGRGNSPLHF.

The J gene is TRBJ1-5, the V gene TRBV18; 7 nucleotides line up with TRBD1. With 6 bases clipped from V and 6 bases from J, the junction kept 5 bases outside the gene matches. The CDR3 spans 13 residues. Looked up from germline, CDR1 is KGHSH and CDR2 is LQKENI. The CDR3 DNA is TGTGCCAGCTCGGAACAGGGGACTCAGCCCCAGCATTTT. This sequence encodes CASSEQGTQPQHF.

This clone was seen a few times. The rearrangement joins TRBV23-1 to TRBJ1-1, with D unresolved. TRBV23-1 is an open reading frame, and its role is uncertain. The CDR3 loop spans 16 amino acids. Trimming took off 0 bases at V and 4 bases at J, with 15 bases between the two ends. CDR3 residues: CASSQSGRRSSTEAFF. The CDR3 DNA reads TGCGCCAGCAGTCAATCGGGGAGGAGGTCGAGCACTGAAGCTTTCTTT.

The chain uses TRBV19 and TRBJ2-7, with 7 bases aligning to TRBD1. The CDR3 has 14 amino acids. Germline CDR1 LNHDA, CDR2 SQIVND (reference sequence). V shed 5 bases, J shed 4 bases, and the junction held 8 bases outside the gene matches. The DNA for the CDR3 is TGTGCCAGTAGTCCCTGGACAGGCAGTTACGAGCAGTACTTC. This sequence encodes CASSPWTGSYEQYF.

CDR3 loop: CASSQEELREVESSTDTQYF. The CDR3 nucleotides are TGCGCCAGCAGCCAAGAAGAATTGCGGGAGGTCGAATCTAGCACAGATACGCAGTATTTT. V is TRBV4-3 and J is TRBJ2-3, with 8 bases that match TRBD2. CDR1 LGHNA and CDR2 YSLEER come from the germline V gene. The J segment lost 0 bases and the V segment lost 0 bases, leaving 14 bases of the junction unmatched. CDR3 length: 20 amino acids.

The rearrangement links TRBV7-9 to TRBJ2-1; D might be TRBD2 (5 bases). This CDR3 has 16 amino acids. Trimming took 5 bases from V and 0 from J, leaving 14 bases between them. CDR1 is SEHNR and CDR2 is FQNEAQ in the germline V gene (reference sequence). Written as DNA, the CDR3 is TGTGCCAGCAGCCCCGGACTGACGGACTCCTACAATGAGCAGTTCTTC. Protein: CASSPGLTDSYNEQFF.